These T cell receptor beta chains were read from a single sample in a study of T cell changes during pregnancy in multiple sclerosis. Sequencing used immunoSEQ multiplex PCR; TCRdb keeps in-frame clones, though not all of them. The sample holds 50,000 to 65,000 clones, under 95% seen once. The specimen was CD8+ T cells from peripheral blood mononuclear cells, collected in the second trimester of pregnancy. These receptors were taken from a female donor with multiple sclerosis, enrolled in a pregnancy study. The CDR3 runs from the conserved cysteine through the conserved F or W. D genes are given only for firm matches. Where a row states a size, it is once, few, many or the class of an expanded clone; other rows omit it.

CDR3 DNA	CDR3 protein	V gene	J gene	D gene	clone size
TGCGCCAGCAGCTTGGCACACAACCACGTCCCGGGGAACACTGAAGCTTTCTTT	CASSLAHNHVPGNTEAFF	TRBV5-1	TRBJ1-1	.	few
TGTGCCAGCAGTTACACAGGGAGCACTGAAGCTTTCTTT	CASSYTGSTEAFF	TRBV6-5	TRBJ1-1	.	few
TGTGCCAGCAGTTTTCAGGGTTTCGGGGAGCTGTTTTTT	CASSFQGFGELFF	TRBV6-5	TRBJ2-2	.	.
TGCGCCAGCAGCTTGGATTGGAGCTCTGGAAACACCATATATTTT	CASSLDWSSGNTIYF	TRBV5-1	TRBJ1-3	.	.
TGTGCCAGCAGCTTTGCTAGCGGCTACGAGCAGTACTTC	CASSFASGYEQYF	TRBV5-4	TRBJ2-7	TRBD2	.
TGCAGCGTTGAAAGGGGTTACGAGCAGTACTTC	CSVERGYEQYF	TRBV29-1	TRBJ2-7	.	.
TGTGCCATCAGTGGATTCGGGACAGAGCTCTACGAGCAGTACTTC	CAISGFGTELYEQYF	TRBV10-3	TRBJ2-7	TRBD1	.
TGTGCCAGTAGTATAGGCGGTAGCGTAGTCTCCTACAATGAGCAGTTCTTC	CASSIGGSVVSYNEQFF	TRBV19	TRBJ2-1	.	once
TGTGCCAGCAGTGATAGTATACAGTACGAGCAGTACTTC	CASSDSIQYEQYF	TRBV25-1	TRBJ2-7	.	.
TGTGCCAGCAGTTTACCGGGACAGTTCTCTGGAAACACCATATATTTT	CASSLPGQFSGNTIYF	TRBV28	TRBJ1-3	TRBD1	.
TGTGCCAGCACCATTGTAGCGGGAGAGACCCAGTACTTC	CASTIVAGETQYF	TRBV7-2	TRBJ2-5	TRBD2	.
TGTGCCAGCTTACCCGGGACAGGGGCGAATGGCTACACCTTC	CASLPGTGANGYTF	TRBV6-1	TRBJ1-2	TRBD1	.
TGTGCCAGCGGGGAGGGGGTTAACTACAATGAGCAGTTCTTC	CASGEGVNYNEQFF	TRBV27	TRBJ2-1	.	.
TGTGCCAGCAGCCCAGGGACGGGAGGTATCACCGGGGAGCTGTTTTTT	CASSPGTGGITGELFF	TRBV7-8	TRBJ2-2	TRBD2	.
TGCGCCAGCAGCTTGTGGCAGGGAGGAAACACCGGGGAGCTGTTTTTT	CASSLWQGGNTGELFF	TRBV5-1	TRBJ2-2	.	once
TGCAGCGCCTGGACAGGTACCGGGGAGCTGTTTTTT	CSAWTGTGELFF	TRBV29-1	TRBJ2-2	TRBD1	once
TGTGCCAGCAGTGAAGCGCCGACTACAACCTACGAGCAGTACTTC	CASSEAPTTTYEQYF	TRBV2	TRBJ2-7	.	.
TGTGCCAGCAGCTTGTTCGGGTCTTCCTACAATGAGCAGTTCTTC	CASSLFGSSYNEQFF	TRBV5-4	TRBJ2-1	.	.
TGTGCCAGCAGCCTCATTAAAGGGGGGGAACGGGGCTACACCTTC	CASSLIKGGERGYTF	TRBV7-9	TRBJ1-2	.	.
TGCAGCGTTGATAGCGGGGAGGGGGCTTTCTTT	CSVDSGEGAFF	TRBV29-1	TRBJ1-1	.	.
TGTGCCAGCAGTTTGCAGGTTCCCAACTATGGCTACACCTTC	CASSLQVPNYGYTF	TRBV28	TRBJ1-2	.	.
TGTGCCAGCAGCTTAAACCCGTCTCTCACCCCGGTTGGAGCTTTCTTT	CASSLNPSLTPVGAFF	TRBV5-5	TRBJ1-1	.	.
TGTGCCAGCCGGTCGCGGGTAGCGTGGGGGGAGCTGTTTTTT	CASRSRVAWGELFF	TRBV28	TRBJ2-2	.	.
TGTGCCAGCAGCTTCCGAAAACCGGGACAGGGGGCAAGCTCCTACGAGCAGTACTTC	CASSFRKPGQGASSYEQYF	TRBV7-9	TRBJ2-7	TRBD1	.
TGTGCCAGCAGTGAGACCGCCGGGACAGGGGGCATTAAGCCCCAGCATTTT	CASSETAGTGGIKPQHF	TRBV27	TRBJ1-5	TRBD1	.
TGCGCCAGCAGCCAAGAAATCGGCCTAGCGGGCAATGAGCAGTTCTTC	CASSQEIGLAGNEQFF	TRBV4-1	TRBJ2-1	TRBD2	.
TGTGCCAGCATTGGGCAGACGGGAGAGCAGTACTTC	CASIGQTGEQYF	TRBV6-6	TRBJ2-7	.	.
TGTGCCAGCAGTGACTCGATTGCAGGTGACACAGATACGCAGTATTTT	CASSDSIAGDTDTQYF	TRBV6-4	TRBJ2-3	.	.
TGCGCCAGCAGCCCGCCAAGGGCGGGGGACTACGAGCAGTACTTC	CASSPPRAGDYEQYF	TRBV4-1	TRBJ2-7	TRBD2	.
TGTGCCAGCAGGATACTAGCGGGAGGGAGCACAGATACGCAGTATTTT	CASRILAGGSTDTQYF	TRBV27	TRBJ2-3	TRBD2	.
TGTGCCAGCAGTTTTGTAGCGGGCACAGATACGCAGTATTTT	CASSFVAGTDTQYF	TRBV28	TRBJ2-3	.	.
TGTGCCAGCAGCACCTCAGGGGTCCTTAACTATGGCTACACCTTC	CASSTSGVLNYGYTF	TRBV7-9	TRBJ1-2	.	.
TGTGCCAGCAGTTTCGGGACAGGGGGTGAGCAGTACTTC	CASSFGTGGEQYF	TRBV27	TRBJ2-7	TRBD1	.
TGTGCCAGCGCTCCACCACTAGCTTTGCACAATGAGCAGTTCTTC	CASAPPLALHNEQFF	TRBV19	TRBJ2-1	.	.
TGTGCCAGCCAAGGAGGGGGCGGCACAGATACGCAGTATTTT	CASQGGGGTDTQYF	TRBV9	TRBJ2-3	.	.
TGTGCCAGTAGTATCGCAGGGGGCGGCCCCTACGAGCAGTACTTC	CASSIAGGGPYEQYF	TRBV19	TRBJ2-7	TRBD1	.
TGCGCCAGCAGCTTGTCCGGGACCGGGGAGCTGTTTTTT	CASSLSGTGELFF	TRBV5-1	TRBJ2-2	.	.
TGTGCCAGCAGTTTATCGGTGGGAGGGCCCTGGCATACGCAGTATTTT	CASSLSVGGPWHTQYF	TRBV27	TRBJ2-3	TRBD2	.
TGTGCCAGCAGCTCGGGGACTAGCGGGTCCTACGAGCAGTACTTC	CASSSGTSGSYEQYF	TRBV7-9	TRBJ2-7	TRBD2	.
TGCAGTGCGGGGGACTATCCGCGGCAGTACTTC	CSAGDYPRQYF	TRBV20-1	TRBJ2-7	TRBD2	.
TGTGCCAGTAGTATTGCTAGCGGGAGTTTGTACGAGCAGTACTTC	CASSIASGSLYEQYF	TRBV19	TRBJ2-7	TRBD2	.
TGTGCCAGCATAGATCAAAGCACCGGGGAGCTGTTTTTT	CASIDQSTGELFF	TRBV2	TRBJ2-2	.	.
TGTGCCAGCTCACCGCAGGCCGGGGTGGACGGGGAGCTGTTTTTT	CASSPQAGVDGELFF	TRBV18	TRBJ2-2	.	.
TGTGCCAGCCGGGGGTGGGAGGGCCAGGGTGAGCAGTTCTTC	CASRGWEGQGEQFF	TRBV19	TRBJ2-1	TRBD2	.
TGTGCCAGCAGCCCGGGACAGGGCTACGAGCAGTACTTC	CASSPGQGYEQYF	TRBV7-8	TRBJ2-7	TRBD1	.
TGTGCCAGCAGCTTAGGGGCAGGGGAAAGGACCCAGTACTTC	CASSLGAGERTQYF	TRBV7-9	TRBJ2-5	.	.
TGTGCCAGCAGTTTAGGACTCGAAGTTACGCAGTATTTT	CASSLGLEVTQYF	TRBV27	TRBJ2-3	.	.
TGCAGCGTTGAAAAATTCGTAAAGGGGGGGGCCGGGGAGCTGTTTTTT	CSVEKFVKGGAGELFF	TRBV29-1	TRBJ2-2	.	.
TGTGCCAGCTCACGGGGGACTAGCGGACAAGAGACCCAGTACTTC	CASSRGTSGQETQYF	TRBV18	TRBJ2-5	TRBD2	.
TGTGCCAGCATTGGGGCGGGAGGGGAGCAGTTCTTC	CASIGAGGEQFF	TRBV6-5	TRBJ2-1	TRBD2	once
TGCGCCAGCAGCCAAGTGAGGACAGGGTGGCATGAGCAGTTCTTC	CASSQVRTGWHEQFF	TRBV4-3	TRBJ2-1	TRBD1	.
TGTGCCAGCAGCCCAGCGGTTAGTCGCGGCGCCTACGAGCAGTACTTC	CASSPAVSRGAYEQYF	TRBV7-9	TRBJ2-7	.	.